The 6 T cell receptor beta chains below come from one sample, sequenced in a study of cytomegalovirus exposure and HLA in healthy donors. It was with 60 Vbeta and 13 Jbeta primers that the PCR ran. Sequencing used immunoSEQ multiplex PCR; TCRdb keeps in-frame clones, though not all of them. This table has about 150,000 clones, roughly 80% appearing once. Sequenced sample: PBMCs. The origin of the receptors is a man in his thirties or forties in good health and CMV-seropositive.

This clone was detected a few times. The rearrangement joins TRBV9 to TRBJ2-3; 8 bases match TRBD1. V was clipped by 4 bases and J by 2 bases; unmatched bases: 6. The CDR3 contains 15 residues. Germline values: CDR1 SGDLS, CDR2 YYNGEE. CDR3 residues: CASSSGQALTDTQYF. CDR3 bases: TGTGCCAGCAGCTCGGGACAGGCCCTCACAGATACGCAGTATTTT.

The chain has TRBV11-1 and TRBJ2-4; TRBD1 is a possible D gene (6 bases). Germline V CDR1 and CDR2: SGHAT, FQDESV (reference sequence). The CDR3 is 15 amino acids. V gave up 2 bases and J gave up 0 bases, with 8 bases separating them. The chain's CDR3 is CASSLQGLAKNIQYF. The CDR3 DNA reads TGTGCCAGCAGCTTACAGGGGTTAGCCAAAAACATTCAGTACTTC. The full variable domain, its missing parts supplied by reference TRBV11-1 and TRBJ2-4, is EAEVAQSPRYKITEKSQAVAFWCDPISGHATLYWYRQILGQGPELLVQFQDESVVDDSQLPKDRFSAERLKGVDSTLKIQPAELGDSAMYLCASSLQGLAKNIQYFGAGTRLSVL.

V is TRBV19 and J is TRBJ2-6; 9 bases are shared with TRBD1. The V segment lost 8 bases and the J segment 1 base; nucleotides outside the gene matches: 9. Per the germline V gene, CDR1 is LNHDA and CDR2 is SQIVND (reference sequence). This CDR3 has 17 amino acids. The DNA for the CDR3 is TGTGCCAGTCTGCCCTGGACAGGGGCTTCTGGGGCCAACGTCCTGACTTTC. It specifies CASLPWTGASGANVLTF.

The gene calls are TRBV7-2 and TRBJ2-5, with a tentative D call TRBD2 (5 bases). The CDR3 length is 13 residues. Trimming took off 5 bases at V and 0 bases at J, with 7 bases between the two ends. The V gene's germline CDR1 is SGHTA and CDR2 FQGNSA. Here the CDR3 DNA reads TGTGCCAGCAGCGGGAGCAACCAAGAGACCCAGTACTTC. Translated: CASSGSNQETQYF.

The chain couples TRBV12-5 to TRBJ2-2, with TRBD2 as a possible D gene (7 bases). V was shortened by 5 bases and J by 1 base, with 14 bases between the two germline ends. This CDR3 is built from 16 residues. Germline V gene lookup returns CDR1 LGHNT and CDR2 FRNRAP. DNA of the CDR3: TGTGCTAGTGGTCTTTGGGGGGGCATGAACACCGGGGAGCTGTTTTTT. As protein: CASGLWGGMNTGELFF.

This chain uses TRBV27 with TRBJ2-1, with 11 bases matching TRBD2. Looked up from germline, CDR1 is MNHEY and CDR2 is SMNVEV (reference sequence). The junction had 7 bases not matched to a gene; V was cut back by 4 bases and J by 8 bases. This CDR3 is 15 amino acids long. The chain's CDR3 is CASSSTSGIWDEQFF. Here the CDR3 DNA reads TGTGCCAGCAGTTCGACTAGCGGGATCTGGGATGAGCAGTTCTTC.